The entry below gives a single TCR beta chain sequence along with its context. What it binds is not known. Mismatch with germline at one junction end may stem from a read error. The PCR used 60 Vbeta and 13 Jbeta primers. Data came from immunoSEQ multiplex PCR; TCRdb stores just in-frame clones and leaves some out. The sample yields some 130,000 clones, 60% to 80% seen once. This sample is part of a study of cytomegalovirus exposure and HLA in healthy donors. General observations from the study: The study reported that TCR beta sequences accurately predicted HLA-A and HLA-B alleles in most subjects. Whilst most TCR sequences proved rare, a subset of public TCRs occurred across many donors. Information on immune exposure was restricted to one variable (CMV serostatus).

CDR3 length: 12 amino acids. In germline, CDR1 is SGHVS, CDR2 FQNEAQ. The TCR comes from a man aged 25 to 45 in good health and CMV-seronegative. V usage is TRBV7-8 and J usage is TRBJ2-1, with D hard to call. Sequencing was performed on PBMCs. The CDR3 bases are TGTGTCAGCAGCTTATCTCTCCACGGGCAGTTCTTC. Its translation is CVSSLSLHGQFF.